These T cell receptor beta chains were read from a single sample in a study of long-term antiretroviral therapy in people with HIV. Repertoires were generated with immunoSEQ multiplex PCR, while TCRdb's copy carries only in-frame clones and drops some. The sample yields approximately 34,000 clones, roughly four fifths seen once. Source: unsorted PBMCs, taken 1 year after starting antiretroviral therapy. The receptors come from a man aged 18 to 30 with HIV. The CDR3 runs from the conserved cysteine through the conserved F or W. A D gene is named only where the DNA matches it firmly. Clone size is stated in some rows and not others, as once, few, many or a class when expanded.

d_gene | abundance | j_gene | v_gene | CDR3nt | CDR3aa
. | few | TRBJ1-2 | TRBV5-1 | TGCGCCAGCAGCTTGCGGCAGGGACGGATGGCTGGCTACACCTTC | CASSLRQGRMAGYTF
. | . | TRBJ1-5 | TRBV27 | TGTGCCAGCAGTTTATATGGGAGCACCCATAGCAATCAGCCCCAGCATTTT | CASSLYGSTHSNQPQHF
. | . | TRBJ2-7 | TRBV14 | TGTGCCAGCAGCCAAGTTCAGGGGACTATTGAAGAGCAGTACTTC | CASSQVQGTIEEQYF
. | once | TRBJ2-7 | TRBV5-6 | TGTGCCAGCAGCTTGCCTTGGACCTACGAGCAGTACTTC | CASSLPWTYEQYF
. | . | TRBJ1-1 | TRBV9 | TGTGCCAGCACCCCCGGGACACTGAACACTGAAGCTTTCTTT | CASTPGTLNTEAFF
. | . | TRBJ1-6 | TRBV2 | TGTGCCAGCAGTGATGGACGGGAGAGACCCCTCCACTTT | CASSDGRERPLHF
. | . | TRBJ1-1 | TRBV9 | TGTGCCAGCAGCGTAGTCGAGGGGAACACTGAAGCTTTCTTT | CASSVVEGNTEAFF
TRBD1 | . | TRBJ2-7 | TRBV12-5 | TGTGCTAGTGGTTCCTGGGACAGGGGTTACGAGCAGTACTTC | CASGSWDRGYEQYF
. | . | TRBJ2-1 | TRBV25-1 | TGTGCCAGCAGTGAATCAAGGGAGTACAATGAGCAGTTCTTC | CASSESREYNEQFF
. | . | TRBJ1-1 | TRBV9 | TGTGCCAGCAGCCTCTCACGGAACACTGAAGCTTTCTTT | CASSLSRNTEAFF
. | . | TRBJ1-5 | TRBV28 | TGTGCCAGCAGTTTACCGGGGACCAAAAATCAGCCCCAGCATTTT | CASSLPGTKNQPQHF
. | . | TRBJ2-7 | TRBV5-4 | TGTGCCAGCAGCTCCGACTGGGTCTACGAGCAGTACTTC | CASSSDWVYEQYF
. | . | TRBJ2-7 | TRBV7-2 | TGTGCCAGCAGCTTAGATGGGGCCGGCGGGTTGTACGAGCAGTACTTC | CASSLDGAGGLYEQYF
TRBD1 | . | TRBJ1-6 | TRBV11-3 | TGTGCCAGCTCGCGGACAGGGAGTTCACCCCTCCACTTT | CASSRTGSSPLHF
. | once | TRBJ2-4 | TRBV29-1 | TGCAGCGCGACACAGGGAAAAAACATTCAGTACTTC | CSATQGKNIQYF
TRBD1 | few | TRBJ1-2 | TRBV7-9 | TGTGCCAGCAGCTTAGTCCGGGACAGGGGAAGTGCAAACTATGGCTACACCTTC | CASSLVRDRGSANYGYTF
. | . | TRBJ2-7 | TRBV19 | TGTGCCAGTAGTTCCCGGCCCTCGTCCTACGAGCAGTACTTC | CASSSRPSSYEQYF
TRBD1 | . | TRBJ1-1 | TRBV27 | TGTGCCAGCAGTTTGGACAGGGGTAACACTGAAGCTTTCTTT | CASSLDRGNTEAFF
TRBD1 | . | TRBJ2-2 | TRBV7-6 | TGTGCCAGCAGCTTACGTCCTGCAGGGGGAGAGAACACCGGGGAGCTGTTTTTT | CASSLRPAGGENTGELFF
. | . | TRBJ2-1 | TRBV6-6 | TGTGCCTCCTCCCCCCCACCAGGAACCTACAATGAGCAGTTCTTC | CASSPPPGTYNEQFF
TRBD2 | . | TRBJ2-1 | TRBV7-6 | TGTGCCAGCAGCCAGCGGACTAGCGGGGCCTCCTACAATGAGCAGTTCTTC | CASSQRTSGASYNEQFF
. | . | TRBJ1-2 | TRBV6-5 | TGTGCCAGCAGTACAGGGATCAACTATGGCTACACCTTC | CASSTGINYGYTF
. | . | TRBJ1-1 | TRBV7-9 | TGTGCCAGCAGCTTAGTAGACGTAGACACTGAAGCTTTCTTT | CASSLVDVDTEAFF
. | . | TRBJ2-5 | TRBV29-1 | TGCAGCGTTGGGGCTACTCAAGAGACCCAGTACTTC | CSVGATQETQYF
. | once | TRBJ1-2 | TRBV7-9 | TGTGCCAGCAGCTTAGCATCGGGGGATGGCTACACCTTC | CASSLASGDGYTF
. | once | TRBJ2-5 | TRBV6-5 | TGTGCCAGCAGTTATTCCCCCGATCAAGAGACCCAGTACTTC | CASSYSPDQETQYF
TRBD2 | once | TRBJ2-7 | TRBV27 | TGTGCCAGCAGGCCTCGGGGGGGCTCCTACGAGCAGTACTTC | CASRPRGGSYEQYF
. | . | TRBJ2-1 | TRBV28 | TGTGCCAGCAGCACCCCAGGGGGGCCCTACAATGAGCAGTTCTTC | CASSTPGGPYNEQFF
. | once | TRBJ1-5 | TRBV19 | TGTGCCAGTAGTAGAGAAGTGGGCAATCAGCCCCAGCATTTT | CASSREVGNQPQHF
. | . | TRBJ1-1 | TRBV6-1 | TGTGCCAGCAGTGATCAGGGTGGAATCGCTGAAGCTTTCTTT | CASSDQGGIAEAFF
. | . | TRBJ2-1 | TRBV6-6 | TGTGCCAGCAGTTACGGGGGGCGGGACTACAATGAGCAGTTCTTC | CASSYGGRDYNEQFF
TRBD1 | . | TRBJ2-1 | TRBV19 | TGTGCCAGTAGTGCAGGACAGGGTCTTGAGCAGTTCTTC | CASSAGQGLEQFF
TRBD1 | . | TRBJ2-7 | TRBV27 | TGTGCCAGCAGCGTTACCGGGACAGGGATAAACGAGCAGTACTTC | CASSVTGTGINEQYF
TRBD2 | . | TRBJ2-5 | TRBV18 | TGTGCCAGCTCACCAGCGGGGGGACAAGAGACCCAGTACTTC | CASSPAGGQETQYF
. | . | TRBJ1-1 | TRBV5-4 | TGTGCCAGCAGCCAAGACGCCCGGGCTGAAGCTTTCTTT | CASSQDARAEAFF
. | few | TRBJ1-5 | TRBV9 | TGTGCCAGCAGCGTAGGCGCCCAGCCCCAGCATTTT | CASSVGAQPQHF
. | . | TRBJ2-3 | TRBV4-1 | TGCGCCAGCAGCCAAGAACTCAGCTCAGATACGCAGTATTTT | CASSQELSSDTQYF
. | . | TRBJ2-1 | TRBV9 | TGTGCCAGCAGCGTAGGAATGGTGAATGAGCAGTTCTTC | CASSVGMVNEQFF
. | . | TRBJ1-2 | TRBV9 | TGTGCCAGCGGGGGGGACTATGGCTACACCTTC | CASGGDYGYTF
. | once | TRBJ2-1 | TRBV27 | TGTGCCAGCAGCCGCCCCTCCTACAATGAGCAGTTCTTC | CASSRPSYNEQFF
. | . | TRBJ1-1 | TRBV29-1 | TGCAGCGTTGAAGCCTGGACCGTCCTCACTGAAGCTTTCTTT | CSVEAWTVLTEAFF
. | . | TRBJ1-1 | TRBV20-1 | TGCAGTGCTAAGATGAACACTGAAGCTTTCTTT | CSAKMNTEAFF
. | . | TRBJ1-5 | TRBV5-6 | TGTGCCAGCAGCCAAAAGTTAGGGAACCAGCCCCAGCATTTT | CASSQKLGNQPQHF
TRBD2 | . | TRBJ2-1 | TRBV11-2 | TGTGCCAGCAGCCCCGGGACTAGCGGGGTCTACAATGAGCAGTTCTTC | CASSPGTSGVYNEQFF
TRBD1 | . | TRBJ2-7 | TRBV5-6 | TGTGCCAGCAGCTTCGGACAGGTGGGCTACGAGCAGTACTTC | CASSFGQVGYEQYF
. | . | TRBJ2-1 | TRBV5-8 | TGTGCCAGCAGCTTGGCCCGGGGGAGTGGGGGCAATGAGCAGTTCTTC | CASSLARGSGGNEQFF